The 27 T cell receptor beta chains below all came from one sample that was sequenced in a study of blood T cell repertoires in COVID-19. Some clones are missing from TCRdb's copy, which holds only in-frame ones; the method was immunoSEQ multiplex PCR. The profile shows about 210,000 clones, about 84% of them singletons. The sequenced material came from peripheral blood. The source of these receptors is a woman of 80 years or more with COVID-19, enrolled during active disease.

The rearrangement joins TRBV5-1 to TRBJ1-5; tentative D call: TRBD1 (5 bases). The V and J ends lost 2 bases and 1 base respectively, with 10 bases between them. The length of the CDR3 is 15 residues. Germline V gives CDR1 SGHRS, CDR2 YFSETQ. CDR3 sequence reads: CASSLSGGSNQPQHF. Written as DNA, the CDR3 is TGCGCCAGCAGCTTATCGGGGGGGAGCAATCAGCCCCAGCATTTT.

V and J are TRBV7-6 and TRBJ2-2; the D is unclear. The CDR3 extends over 12 amino acids. CDR1 and CDR2 (germline): SGHVS, FNYEAQ. Trimming left V 5 bases short and J 4 bases short, with 5 bases between. CDR3 sequence: CASSPTTGELFF. The CDR3 nucleotides are TGTGCCAGCAGCCCTACCACCGGGGAGCTGTTTTTT.

CDR3 sequence: CASSPGTEETQYF. In DNA form, the CDR3 reads TGTGCCAGCAGCCCCGGGACAGAAGAGACCCAGTACTTC. The chain couples TRBV3-1 (or the pseudogene TRBV3-2) to TRBJ2-5, with TRBD1 matching over 7 bases. Germline V CDR1 and CDR2: LGHDT, YNNKEL (reference sequence). V lost 4 bases and J lost 3; bases outside the gene matches: 2. This CDR3 has 13 amino acids.

The J gene is TRBJ1-1, the V gene TRBV6-1; the D gene is possibly TRBD1 (5 bases). V lost 3 bases to trimming and J lost 4 bases, with 15 bases between them. The CDR3 totals 15 residues. Germline-derived CDR1 and CDR2 are MNHNS and SASEGT. CDR3 amino acids: CASSEHVGGGTEAFF. The CDR3 DNA reads as TGTGCCAGCAGTGAGCATGTGGGGGGGGGCACTGAAGCTTTCTTT.

This rearrangement joins TRBV7-3 to TRBJ1-5; 7 bases map to TRBD1. Trimming removed 6 bases from V and 4 bases from J; junction bases left unmatched: 3. Germline V gives CDR1 SGHTA, CDR2 FQGTGA. This CDR3 is built from 13 residues. CDR3 coding DNA: TGTGCCAGCAGTTCGGGACAGAATCAGCCCCAGCATTTT. Residues: CASSSGQNQPQHF.

The chain joins TRBV6-4 to TRBJ2-1, with a possible D match to TRBD2 (5 bases). Trimming cost V 5 bases and J 7 bases, with 15 bases left between them. Germline CDR1 and CDR2: MRHNA and SNTAGT. There are 14 residues in the CDR3. CDR3 sequence: CASSRRRSRNEQFF. DNA of the CDR3: TGTGCCAGCAGTCGCAGGAGGTCACGGAATGAGCAGTTCTTC.

This chain links TRBV28 with TRBJ2-1, with unresolved D. Germline-derived CDR1 and CDR2 are MDHEN and SYDVKM. The CDR3 runs 12 residues. Trimming stripped 2 bases from V and 7 bases from J, with 6 bases between. The CDR3 sequence is CASSLAWNEQFF. CDR3 in DNA: TGTGCCAGCAGTTTAGCGTGGAATGAGCAGTTCTTC.

The chain links TRBV9 to TRBJ1-5; TRBD1 agrees at 7 bases. The CDR3 is 15 amino acids. Germline V gene data show CDR1 as SGDLS and CDR2 as YYNGEE. V was pared by 3 bases and J by 3 bases, with 6 bases of the junction left unmatched. The chain's CDR3 is CASSAETGNNQPQHF. CDR3 coding DNA: TGTGCCAGCAGCGCGGAGACAGGGAACAATCAGCCCCAGCATTTT.

This clone is a singleton in its sample. The rearrangement uses TRBV7-2 and TRBJ1-2; tentative D call: TRBD1 (5 bases). Germline V gene data show CDR1 as SGHTA and CDR2 as FQGNSA. Trimming removed 1 base from V and 7 bases from J, with 22 bases in between. The CDR3 sequence is 17 residues long. CDR3 region: CASSLDLSAGRKGGYTF. The CDR3 bases are TGTGCCAGCAGCTTAGATCTTTCGGCAGGGAGGAAAGGTGGCTACACCTTC.

V usage is TRBV11-2 and J usage is TRBJ1-5, with 7 positions matching TRBD1. The V segment lost 5 bases and the J segment 3 bases; nucleotides outside the gene matches: 4. Germline loops: CDR1 SGHAT, CDR2 FQNNGV. The CDR3 is 14 residues long. The CDR3 loop reads CASSPTGNNQPQHF. As DNA, the CDR3 is TGTGCCAGCAGCCCGACAGGGAACAATCAGCCCCAGCATTTT.

V is TRBV9 and J is TRBJ2-1; 9 bases are shared with TRBD2. In germline, CDR1 is SGDLS, CDR2 YYNGEE. V trimming: 2 bases; J trimming: 7 bases; junction bases outside the gene matches: 7. The CDR3 is 15 amino acids. The CDR3 spells CASSVRPSGTNEQFF. The CDR3 DNA reads as TGTGCCAGCAGCGTTAGGCCTAGCGGGACAAATGAGCAGTTCTTC. Using reference TRBV9 and TRBJ2-1 for the parts outside the CDR3, the full variable domain is DSGVTQTPKHLITATGQRVTLRCSPRSGDLSVYWYQQSLDQGLQFLIQYYNGEERAKGNILERFSAQQFPDLHSELNLSSLELGDSALYFCASSVRPSGTNEQFFGPGTRLTVL.

J is TRBJ2-3 and V is TRBV5-1, with 10 bases aligning to TRBD2. V trimming: 6 bases; J trimming: 5 bases; junction bases outside the gene matches: 6. Germline CDR1 and CDR2: SGHRS and YFSETQ. The CDR3 runs to 14 residues. This CDR3 is CASTSGRAGDTQYF. CDR3 sequence (DNA): TGCGCCAGCACGAGCGGGAGGGCCGGAGATACGCAGTATTTT.

The chain uses TRBV5-1 and TRBJ2-1; TRBD1 matches 9 bases. Germline V gene sequence: CDR1 SGHRS, CDR2 YFSETQ. CDR3 size: 14 residues. V lost 3 bases and J lost 5; bases outside the gene matches: 3. The CDR3 region is CASSSDRGHNEQFF. CDR3 coding DNA: TGCGCCAGCAGCTCGGACAGGGGCCACAATGAGCAGTTCTTC.

The chain couples TRBV5-1 to TRBJ2-7; D possibly corresponds to TRBD2 (6 bases). The V end lost 4 bases, the J end lost 0 bases, and 11 bases lay between the germline ends. The CDR3 runs to 14 residues. CDR1 and CDR2 (germline): SGHRS, YFSETQ. CDR3 sequence: CASSQTSHSYEQYF. CDR3 DNA sequence: TGCGCCAGCAGCCAAACTAGCCACTCCTACGAGCAGTACTTC.

This clone was seen a single time. The rearrangement uses TRBV19 and TRBJ1-2; 8 bases map to TRBD1. Germline V lookup: CDR1 LNHDA, CDR2 SQIVND (reference sequence). Trimming at V came to 5 bases and at J to 4 bases, leaving 15 bases not matched to a gene. This CDR3 contains 17 residues. The CDR3 spells CASSLPGQTGALYGYTF. The CDR3 bases are TGTGCCAGTAGTTTGCCGGGGCAGACAGGGGCCCTCTATGGCTACACCTTC.

This clone was observed a single time. V usage is TRBV12-3 or TRBV12-4 and J usage is TRBJ2-2; possible D gene TRBD1, 6 bases. This CDR3 has 13 residues. Trimming cost V 5 bases and J 5 bases, with 9 bases left between them. CDR3 bases: TGTGCCAGCAGTGGGCAGGGGACCGGGGAGCTGTTTTTT. This sequence encodes CASSGQGTGELFF.

J is TRBJ1-3 and V is TRBV6-1; D remains ambiguous. The V and J ends lost 0 bases and 0 bases respectively, with 9 bases between them. The CDR3 has 16 residues. CDR1 is MNHNS and CDR2 is SASEGT in the germline V gene. CDR3 region: CASSEALTVSGNTIYF. CDR3 DNA sequence: TGTGCCAGCAGTGAAGCGTTAACAGTCTCTGGAAACACCATATATTTT.

The chain recombines TRBV6-1 with TRBJ2-5; 8 bases are a match to TRBD2. This CDR3 has 16 amino acids. V dropped 3 bases and J dropped 5; count of bases not matched to a gene: 11. Germline CDR1 is MNHNS and CDR2 is SASEGT. The DNA for the CDR3 is TGTGCCAGCAGTGACCGCCGGCGGGGGGCGAGGGAGACCCAGTACTTC. This sequence encodes CASSDRRRGARETQYF.

The CDR3: CASSPGQGEAFF. As DNA, the CDR3 is TGTGCCAGCAGCCCTGGACAGGGTGAAGCTTTCTTT. The genes are TRBV3-1 (or the pseudogene TRBV3-2) and TRBJ1-1, with 8 bases matching TRBD1. The CDR3 loop spans 12 amino acids. J gave up 7 bases and V 4 bases, and 2 bases lay outside the gene matches. Germline CDR1 is LGHDT and CDR2 is YNNKEL (reference sequence).

The chain couples TRBV7-3 to TRBJ2-7; TRBD1 agrees at 8 bases. Germline V gene sequence: CDR1 SGHTA, CDR2 FQGTGA. The junction had 15 bases not matched to a gene; V was cut back by 5 bases and J by 9 bases. This CDR3 region has 15 residues. The CDR3 DNA sequence: TGTGCCAGCAGCCCCTACGGAGGACAGGGCCAATGGCAGTACTTC. Translating gives CASSPYGGQGQWQYF.

This rearrangement joins TRBV2 to TRBJ2-5; D gene ambiguous. V was cut by 8 bases and J by 5 bases, with 15 bases left in between. This CDR3 is built from 13 residues. Germline V CDR1 and CDR2: SNHLY, FYNNEI. CDR3 DNA: TGTGCCAGCCGGGTTACTGTTGAGGAGACCCAGTACTTC. This codes for CASRVTVEETQYF.

The table lists this clone with a count of one. The V gene is TRBV27, the J gene TRBJ2-5; 9 bases match TRBD1. This CDR3 is built from 14 residues. J was trimmed by 4 bases and V by 5 bases; bases with no gene match: 5. Germline V gene data show CDR1 as MNHEY and CDR2 as SMNVEV (reference sequence). As DNA, the CDR3 is TGTGCCAGCAGTCCCCGGGACAGGGTAGAGACCCAGTACTTC. It yields the protein CASSPRDRVETQYF.

The sample holds one count of this clone. J is TRBJ1-4 and V is TRBV19; TRBD1 is a possible D gene (5 bases). Trimming left V 2 bases short and J 8 bases short, with 9 bases between. The CDR3 length is 13 residues. Germline-derived CDR1 and CDR2 are LNHDA and SQIVND (reference sequence). The CDR3 DNA follows: TGTGCCAGTAGTATACAGGGAACCGAAAAACTGTTTTTT. Translating it yields CASSIQGTEKLFF.

The rearrangement uses TRBV7-8 and TRBJ1-3, with TRBD1 as a possible D gene (5 bases). Germline V gene lookup returns CDR1 SGHVS and CDR2 FQNEAQ. This CDR3 spans 15 amino acids. Trimming stripped 0 bases from V and 4 bases from J, with 10 bases between. CDR3 loop: CASSLASGLGNTIYF. The CDR3 DNA reads TGTGCCAGCAGCTTAGCCTCAGGGCTCGGAAACACCATATATTTT. The full variable domain, rest sourced from reference TRBV7-8 and TRBJ1-3, is GAGVSQSPRYKVAKRGQDVALRCDPISGHVSLFWYQQALGQGPEFLTYFQNEAQLDKSGLPSDRFFAERPEGSVSTLKIQRTQQEDSAVYLCASSLASGLGNTIYFGEGSWLTVV.

This clone was recorded once. The rearrangement links TRBV7-3 to TRBJ2-7; TRBD2 matches 10 bases. Germline-derived CDR1 and CDR2 are SGHTA and FQGTGA. V shed 2 bases and J 4 bases; nucleotides not matched to a gene: 8. This CDR3 has 16 residues. This CDR3 reads CASSLELAGMKYEQYF. Here the CDR3 DNA reads TGTGCCAGCAGCTTAGAACTAGCGGGGATGAAATACGAGCAGTACTTC.

The chain employs TRBV7-8 and TRBJ2-3; D is unresolved. Germline assignment: CDR1 SGHVS and CDR2 FQNEAQ. The CDR3 covers 12 residues. The V gene lost 5 bases and the J gene lost 5 bases, with 8 bases spanning the gap. Here the CDR3 reads CASSPYVDTQYF. The CDR3 bases are TGTGCCAGCAGCCCCTATGTAGATACGCAGTATTTT.

The V call is TRBV19, the J call TRBJ2-5; TRBD1 agrees at 9 bases. Germline loops: CDR1 LNHDA, CDR2 SQIVND (reference sequence). The CDR3 totals 13 residues. Unmatched junction bases numbered 6, after V lost 10 bases and J lost 3 bases. CDR3 sequence: CATLGQGKETQYF. The DNA of the CDR3 is TGTGCCACCTTAGGACAGGGGAAAGAGACCCAGTACTTC.